Below are 18 T cell receptor beta chains sequenced from a single sample in a study of blood T cell repertoires in COVID-19. Profiling relied on immunoSEQ multiplex PCR, and the TCRdb table lists in-frame clones only, not all of them. The table shows more than 120,000 clones, with roughly 89% occurring only once. Sample: peripheral blood. These receptors were collected from a woman aged 45-65 years with acute or convalescent COVID-19.

J is TRBJ1-2 and V is TRBV2; 7 nucleotides agree with TRBD1. Germline V gives CDR1 SNHLY, CDR2 FYNNEI. The V gene end was trimmed by 5 bases and the J gene end by 4 bases; junction bases not matched to a gene: 7. The CDR3 loop spans 14 amino acids. The DNA of the CDR3 is TGTGCCAGCAGTAAGACAGGGAAAACCTATGGCTACACCTTC. Its protein product is CASSKTGKTYGYTF.

V usage is TRBV7-9 and J usage is TRBJ2-7; the match to TRBD1 covers 9 bases. The CDR3 spans 15 residues. V gave up 5 bases and J gave up 0 bases; unmatched junction bases: 5. The germline CDR1 and CDR2 sequences are SEHNR and FQNEAQ (reference sequence). The CDR3 loop reads CASSERTGASYEQYF. CDR3 in DNA: TGTGCCAGCAGCGAACGGACAGGGGCCTCCTACGAGCAGTACTTC.

V is TRBV7-3 and J is TRBJ2-5; D gene unclear. The CDR3 sequence is 13 residues long. Trimming took off 3 bases at V and 0 bases at J, with 5 bases between the two ends. Germline V gene lookup returns CDR1 SGHTA and CDR2 FQGTGA. CDR3 DNA sequence: TGTGCCAGCAGCTTTGGCTACCAAGAGACCCAGTACTTC. Amino acids: CASSFGYQETQYF.

The V call is TRBV7-3, the J call TRBJ1-2; tentatively, D is TRBD1 (5 bases). Germline V gene lookup returns CDR1 SGHTA and CDR2 FQGTGA. The CDR3 covers 17 residues. V shed 5 bases and J shed 7 bases, with 26 bases lying between them. The CDR3 nucleotides read TGTGCCAGCAGCCACTATACAGGAACCCTTACTCCGACTGGCTACACCTTC. Protein sequence: CASSHYTGTLTPTGYTF.

This chain uses TRBV27 with TRBJ1-2; no clear D. The V end lost 4 bases, the J end lost 7 bases, and 10 bases lay between the germline ends. CDR1 and CDR2 (germline): MNHEY, SMNVEV (reference sequence). The CDR3 has 12 residues. The CDR3 coding sequence is TGTGCCAGCAGTTCGGGTGCGGGTGGCTACACCTTC. Its protein is CASSSGAGGYTF.

This sequence joins TRBV11-2 and TRBJ1-1, with TRBD1 matching over 8 bases. Losses at the gene ends were 5 bases for V and 3 bases for J; bases not matched to a gene: 8. Germline V lookup: CDR1 SGHAT, CDR2 FQNNGV. The length of the CDR3 is 15 residues. CDR3 in amino acids: CASSGHRGGDTEAFF. CDR3 in DNA: TGTGCCAGCAGCGGTCACAGGGGGGGGGACACTGAAGCTTTCTTT.

V is TRBV4-1 and J is TRBJ2-7; TRBD1 matches at 10 bases. The J segment lost 4 bases and the V segment lost 4 bases, leaving 7 bases of the junction unmatched. Germline CDR1 is MGHRA and CDR2 is YSYEKL. CDR3 length: 15 residues. The CDR3 DNA sequence: TGCGCCAGCAGCCGCTCCGGGACAGGGGTTTACGAGCAGTACTTC. It translates to CASSRSGTGVYEQYF.

The genes are TRBV24-1 and TRBJ1-3; the match to TRBD1 covers 7 bases. Germline CDR1 reads KGHDR; CDR2 reads SFDVKD. After removal of 5 bases from V and 1 base from J, the junction contained 7 bases not matched to a gene. The CDR3 consists of 16 residues. In nucleotides, the CDR3 is TGTGCCACCAGTGCCACGGAACAGGGGTCTGGAAACACCATATATTTT. Translated: CATSATEQGSGNTIYF.

The rearrangement links TRBV19 to TRBJ1-1; TRBD1 might be the D (6 bases). Germline values: CDR1 LNHDA, CDR2 SQIVND (reference sequence). Trimming took off 3 bases at V and 7 bases at J, with 18 bases between the two ends. This CDR3 region has 15 residues. The CDR3 loop reads CASSIRQVSAHEAFF. The CDR3, as DNA: TGTGCCAGTAGTATTCGACAGGTGAGCGCCCATGAAGCTTTCTTT.

The rearrangement uses TRBV5-1 and TRBJ2-2; 10 bases map to TRBD1. V lost 0 bases, J lost 0 bases, and 8 bases stayed unmatched. Germline values: CDR1 SGHRS, CDR2 YFSETQ. The CDR3 is made up of 19 amino acids. CDR3 coding DNA: TGCGCCAGCAGCTTGGTTGGGACAGGGGTCACCGCGAACACCGGGGAGCTGTTTTTT. Translated: CASSLVGTGVTANTGELFF.

The gene calls are TRBV6-5 and TRBJ1-1; D is ambiguous. V lost 5 bases and J lost 1, with 14 bases in between. From germline, CDR1 is MNHEY and CDR2 SVGAGI. This CDR3 is 15 amino acids long. The CDR3 here is CASSRMTAENTEAFF. The DNA of the CDR3 is TGTGCCAGCAGTCGTATGACTGCAGAGAACACTGAAGCTTTCTTT.

The rearrangement joins TRBV7-9 to TRBJ2-7, with 10 positions matching TRBD1. The CDR3 is 15 residues long. Germline CDR1 SEHNR, CDR2 FQNEAQ (reference sequence). The J segment lost 3 bases and the V segment lost 3 bases, leaving 5 bases of the junction unmatched. CDR3 amino acids: CASSFTRTGGYEQYF. For the CDR3, the DNA is TGTGCCAGCAGCTTCACCCGGACAGGGGGCTACGAGCAGTACTTC.

This chain links TRBV28 with TRBJ1-5; the match to TRBD1 covers 8 bases. Trimming cost V 7 bases and J 4 bases; bases outside gene matches: 6. The CDR3 has 14 residues. Germline CDR1 reads MDHEN; CDR2 reads SYDVKM. DNA for the CDR3: TGTGCCAGCACCAACAGGGGGGATAATCAGCCCCAGCATTTT. This codes for CASTNRGDNQPQHF. Full variable domain (missing parts from reference TRBV28 and TRBJ1-5): DVKVTQSSRYLVKRTGEKVFLECVQDMDHENMFWYRQDPGLGLRLIYFSYDVKMKEKGDIPEGYSVSREKKERFSLILESASTNQTSMYLCASTNRGDNQPQHFGDGTRLSIL.

The rearrangement links TRBV9 to TRBJ2-7; 7 bases map to TRBD1. Losses at the gene ends were 3 bases for V and 0 bases for J; bases not matched to a gene: 3. The CDR3 length is 14 residues. Germline loops: CDR1 SGDLS, CDR2 YYNGEE. DNA for the CDR3: TGTGCCAGCAGCGCGACAGGGAGCTCCTACGAGCAGTACTTC. It is translated as CASSATGSSYEQYF.

This clone occurred a few times. The identical CDR3 is also encoded by other nucleotide sequences in the sample. The V call is TRBV7-2, the J call TRBJ2-3; 9 nucleotides agree with TRBD1. V lost 1 base to trimming and J lost 3 bases; unmatched junction nucleotides: 2. CDR1 and CDR2 (germline): SGHTA, FQGNSA. There are 15 residues in the CDR3. The CDR3: CASSLDRGHTDTQYF. The DNA of the CDR3 is TGTGCCAGCAGCTTAGACAGGGGGCATACAGATACGCAGTATTTT.

The chain recombines TRBV20-1 with TRBJ1-1, with D perhaps TRBD1 (5 bases). Deletions cut 4 bases from V and 0 bases from J, with 9 bases between. The CDR3 runs 13 residues. Germline V CDR1 and CDR2: DFQATT, SNEGSKA (reference sequence). CDR3 in DNA: TGCAGTGCTATTGAGGGGCTGAACACTGAAGCTTTCTTT. Its protein product is CSAIEGLNTEAFF.

The V call is TRBV19, the J call TRBJ2-3, with 13 bases aligning to TRBD2. Germline CDR1 and CDR2: LNHDA and SQIVND (reference sequence). The CDR3 extends over 20 amino acids. Germline trimming cut 5 bases from V and 0 bases from J; bases unmatched to any gene: 14. The CDR3 loop reads CASSGGTSGKSSPSTDTQYF. The DNA of the CDR3 is TGTGCCAGTAGTGGGGGGACTAGCGGGAAATCCTCCCCTAGCACAGATACGCAGTATTTT. Based on the CDR3 plus reference TRBV19 and TRBJ2-3, the full variable domain is DGGITQSPKYLFRKEGQNVTLSCEQNLNHDAMYWYRQDPGQGLRLIYYSQIVNDFQKGDIAEGYSVSREKKESFPLTVTSAQKNPTAFYLCASSGGTSGKSSPSTDTQYFGPGTRLTVL.

This clone was detected only a few times. The V gene is TRBV30, the J gene TRBJ1-2; 8 bases are shared with TRBD1. Germline V gene sequence: CDR1 GTSNPN, CDR2 SVGIG (reference sequence). Losses at the gene ends were 5 bases for V and 7 bases for J; bases not matched to a gene: 12. The CDR3 totals 14 residues. In nucleotides, the CDR3 is TGTGCCTGGGCCCCTCAGGACAGGGTCGGTGGCTACACCTTC. Its translation: CAWAPQDRVGGYTF.